A selection of T cell receptor beta chains follows, all from one sample in a study of blood T cell repertoires in COVID-19. Sequenced by immunoSEQ multiplex PCR; TCRdb stores in-frame clones only, minus some. The sample shows some 240,000 clones, around 83% of them seen only once. Sequencing was performed on peripheral blood. These receptors all come from a woman aged 40-49 years who had recovered from COVID-19. CDR3s include the opening cysteine and the closing phenylalanine or tryptophan. A D gene is named only where the DNA matches it firmly. The size entry is marked missing in some rows and otherwise reads once, few, many or a size class.

>TRBJ1-3|TRBV18|.|TRBD1
CASSPNRQGNSGNTIYF
TGTGCCAGCTCACCTAACCGACAGGGGAACTCTGGAAACACCATATATTTT
>TRBJ1-2|TRBV30|few|.
CAWNTRGTHTF
TGTGCCTGGAATACCCGGGGGACCCACACCTTC
>TRBJ1-4|TRBV6-5|.|.
CASSYWGTGLGEKLFF
TGTGCCAGCAGTTACTGGGGAACAGGGTTGGGTGAAAAACTGTTTTTT
>TRBJ1-5|TRBV6-1|.|.
CASSSFSNQPQHF
TGTGCCAGCAGTTCCTTCAGCAATCAGCCCCAGCATTTT
>TRBJ1-5|TRBV18|.|TRBD1
CASSPSQGVWQPQHF
TGTGCCAGCTCACCCTCACAGGGGGTATGGCAGCCCCAGCATTTT
>TRBJ1-2|TRBV7-2|.|.
CASSSPPQGNYGYTF
TGTGCCAGCAGCTCCCCCCCCCAGGGGAACTATGGCTACACCTTC
>TRBJ2-7|TRBV6-2/TRBV6-3|.|TRBD1
CASSYSMTGGTYEQYF
TGTGCCAGCAGTTATTCGATGACAGGGGGCACCTACGAGCAGTACTTC
>TRBJ2-1|TRBV24-1|.|TRBD2
CATSDGSGGSYNEQFF
TGTGCCACCAGTGATGGTAGCGGGGGGTCCTACAATGAGCAGTTCTTC
>TRBJ1-1|TRBV28|once|.
CASSPWRGGGLGAEAFF
TGTGCCAGCAGTCCCTGGAGGGGCGGGGGGCTTGGCGCTGAAGCTTTCTTT
>TRBJ2-2|TRBV18|.|TRBD2
CASSPLRGGQAGELFF
TGTGCCAGCTCTCCCCTGCGGGGGGGCCAAGCCGGGGAGCTGTTTTTT
>TRBJ1-2|TRBV5-1|.|.
CASSLAAGSGYTF
TGCGCCAGCAGCTTGGCCGCAGGGTCGGGCTACACCTTC
>TRBJ1-2|TRBV28|.|.
CASSLGAYGYTF
TGTGCCAGCAGTTTAGGGGCGTATGGCTACACCTTC
>TRBJ2-5|TRBV11-2|.|.
CASSLVASQETQYF
TGTGCCAGCAGCTTAGTAGCCAGCCAAGAGACCCAGTACTTC
>TRBJ2-3|TRBV5-4|once|TRBD1
CASSFSGTATDTQYF
TGTGCCAGCAGCTTTTCCGGGACAGCGACAGATACGCAGTATTTT